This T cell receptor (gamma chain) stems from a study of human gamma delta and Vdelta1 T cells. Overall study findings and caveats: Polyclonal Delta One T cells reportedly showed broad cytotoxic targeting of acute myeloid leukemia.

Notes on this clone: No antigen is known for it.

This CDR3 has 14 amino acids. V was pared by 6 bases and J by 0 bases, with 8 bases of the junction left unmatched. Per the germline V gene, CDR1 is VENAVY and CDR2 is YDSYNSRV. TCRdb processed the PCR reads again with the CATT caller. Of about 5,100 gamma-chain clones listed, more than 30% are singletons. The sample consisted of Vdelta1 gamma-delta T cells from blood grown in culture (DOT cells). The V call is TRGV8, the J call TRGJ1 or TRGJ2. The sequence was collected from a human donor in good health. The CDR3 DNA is TGTGCCACCTGGTCCCGAGGGAATTATTATAAGAAACTCTTT. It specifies CATWSRGNYYKKLF.